This record covers a single TCR beta chain. The target antigen is unknown. The CDR3 loop spans 13 amino acids. The germline CDR1 and CDR2 sequences are LNHDA and SQIVND (reference sequence). Trimming stripped 3 bases from V and 4 bases from J, with 10 bases between. The sample belongs to a study of T cells after posttransplantation cyclophosphamide. Study findings and constraints: Tissue-infiltrating T cells from skin or gut overlapped little with blood T cells. After PTCy, TRB diversity resembled that of CNI/methotrexate controls.

On the day of bone marrow donation, the related graft donor provided peripheral blood. The naive gate required viable CD3+CD4+ or CD3+CD8+ cells with CCR7+CD45RA+CD45RO-CD95-CD27+CD28+ phenotype. Generated by immunoSEQ multiplex PCR, the TCRdb table keeps only in-frame clones and is missing some. In the table there are around 12,000 clones, 85% to 95% of which are singletons. The rearrangement links TRBV19 to TRBJ2-7, with D possibly TRBD2 on 5 matching bases. Sequenced: naive CD8+ T cells sorted from PBMCs. This receptor was taken from a man aged 30-40 years in good health and a related stem cell transplant donor. This chain's CDR3 is CASSIGSGYEQYF. DNA of the CDR3: TGTGCCAGTAGTATTGGTTCGGGGTACGAGCAGTACTTC.